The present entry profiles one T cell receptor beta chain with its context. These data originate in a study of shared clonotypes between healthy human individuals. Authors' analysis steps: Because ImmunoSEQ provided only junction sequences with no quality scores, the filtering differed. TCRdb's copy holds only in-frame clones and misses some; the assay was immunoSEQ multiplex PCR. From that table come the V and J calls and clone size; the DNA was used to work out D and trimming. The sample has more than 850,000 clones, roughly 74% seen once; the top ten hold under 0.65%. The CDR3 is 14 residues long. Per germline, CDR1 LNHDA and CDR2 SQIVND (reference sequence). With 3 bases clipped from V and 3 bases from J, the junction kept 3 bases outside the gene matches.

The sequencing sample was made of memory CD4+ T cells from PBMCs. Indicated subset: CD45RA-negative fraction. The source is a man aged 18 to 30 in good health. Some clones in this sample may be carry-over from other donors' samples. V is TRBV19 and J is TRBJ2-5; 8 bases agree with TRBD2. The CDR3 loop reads CASSISGNKETQYF. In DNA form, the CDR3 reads TGTGCCAGTAGTATTAGCGGGAATAAAGAGACCCAGTACTTC.